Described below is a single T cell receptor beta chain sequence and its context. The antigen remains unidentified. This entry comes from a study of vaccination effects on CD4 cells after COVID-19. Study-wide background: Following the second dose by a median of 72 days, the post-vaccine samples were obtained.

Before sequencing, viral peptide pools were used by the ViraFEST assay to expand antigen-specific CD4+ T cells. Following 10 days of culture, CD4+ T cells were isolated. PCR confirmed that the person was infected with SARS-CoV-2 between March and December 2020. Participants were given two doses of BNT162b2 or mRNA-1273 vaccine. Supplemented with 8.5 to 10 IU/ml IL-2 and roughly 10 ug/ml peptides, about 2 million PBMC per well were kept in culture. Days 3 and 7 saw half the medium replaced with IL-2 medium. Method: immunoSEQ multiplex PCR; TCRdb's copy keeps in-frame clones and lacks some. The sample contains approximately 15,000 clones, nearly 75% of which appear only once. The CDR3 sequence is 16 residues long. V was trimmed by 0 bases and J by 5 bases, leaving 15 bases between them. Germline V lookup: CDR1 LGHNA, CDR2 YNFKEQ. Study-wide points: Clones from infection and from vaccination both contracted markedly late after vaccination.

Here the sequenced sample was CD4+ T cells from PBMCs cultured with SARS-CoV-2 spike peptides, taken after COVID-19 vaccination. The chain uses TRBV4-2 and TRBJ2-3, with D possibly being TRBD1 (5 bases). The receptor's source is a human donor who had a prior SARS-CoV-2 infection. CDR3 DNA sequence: TGTGCCAGCAGCCAAGATAGGGGCCTAGTTGGAGATACGCAGTATTTT. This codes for CASSQDRGLVGDTQYF.